Each of the 31 T cell receptor beta chains below was sequenced from the same sample in a study of shared clonotypes between healthy human individuals. The naive CD8 subset, CD45RO-negative cells positively selected for CCR7, excluded terminally differentiated effector memory CD45RA+ cells. The repertoire was sequenced with immunoSEQ multiplex PCR; TCRdb's copy has only in-frame clones and lacks some. There are some 630,000 clones in the sample; approximately 96% occur only once, and less than 0.12% lies in the top ten. The specimen was naive CD8+ T cells sorted from blood. All receptors come from a woman in her twenties or thirties in good health.

A single count supports this clone. The chain links TRBV6-5 to TRBJ1-3; unclear D gene. The CDR3 length is 16 residues. Germline lookup yields CDR1 MNHEY and CDR2 SVGAGI. Trimming stripped 0 bases from V and 1 base from J, with 10 bases between. CDR3 sequence: CASSYSREGSGNTIYF. The CDR3 nucleotides are TGTGCCAGCAGTTACTCTAGGGAGGGATCTGGAAACACCATATATTTT.

This chain links TRBV10-2 with TRBJ1-1, with 8 nucleotides matching TRBD1. In germline, CDR1 is WSHSY, CDR2 SAAADI. With V trimmed by 2 bases and J by 8 bases, 4 bases remained unmatched. This CDR3 comprises 13 residues. The CDR3 coding sequence is TGCGCCAGCAGTGAGATGGACAGGGCAGAAGCTTTCTTT. It codes for CASSEMDRAEAFF.

This chain uses TRBV2 with TRBJ2-7; 7 bases map to TRBD1. Losses at the gene ends were 6 bases for V and 3 bases for J; bases not matched to a gene: 2. The germline CDR1 and CDR2 sequences are SNHLY and FYNNEI. The CDR3 sequence is 12 residues long. The CDR3 is CASSGDSYEQYF. CDR3 DNA sequence: TGTGCCAGCAGCGGGGACAGCTACGAGCAGTACTTC.

This rearrangement joins TRBV4-2 to TRBJ1-2; TRBD1 aligns across 9 bases. Germline CDR1 LGHNA, CDR2 YNFKEQ. The trim removed 0 bases at V and 5 bases at J, leaving 7 bases unmatched. The CDR3 sequence is 16 residues long. CDR3 sequence reads: CASSQDKGQGVYGYTF. The CDR3 nucleotides are TGTGCCAGCAGCCAAGATAAGGGACAGGGAGTATATGGCTACACCTTC.

This clone appeared a single time. The chain is built from TRBV13 and TRBJ2-1; 10 bases fit TRBD1. The length of the CDR3 is 15 residues. The germline V gene has CDR1 PRHDT and CDR2 FYEKMQ (reference sequence). J lost 4 bases, V lost 5 bases, and 5 bases had no gene match. The CDR3 is CASSPGTGVYNEQFF. The CDR3 DNA reads TGTGCCAGCAGCCCAGGGACAGGGGTTTACAATGAGCAGTTCTTC. Combining the CDR3 with reference TRBV13 and TRBJ2-1 gives the whole variable domain AAGVIQSPRHLIKEKRETATLKCYPIPRHDTVYWYQQGPGQDPQFLISFYEKMQSDKGSIPDRFSAQQFSDYHSELNMSSLELGDSALYFCASSPGTGVYNEQFFGPGTRLTVL.

The gene calls are TRBV28 and TRBJ1-5; D gene uncertain. Germline CDR1 reads MDHEN; CDR2 reads SYDVKM. The CDR3 has 15 residues. Trimming left V 5 bases short and J 0 bases short, with 11 bases between. Here the CDR3 reads CASSNRGISNQPQHF. The CDR3 coding sequence is TGTGCCAGCAGTAATAGAGGTATTAGCAATCAGCCCCAGCATTTT.

The gene calls are TRBV27 and TRBJ2-1; 7 nucleotides match TRBD1. This CDR3 region has 14 residues. Germline V gives CDR1 MNHEY, CDR2 SMNVEV (reference sequence). V trimming: 5 bases; J trimming: 3 bases; junction bases outside the gene matches: 4. This chain's CDR3 is CASSPTGYYNEQFF. For the CDR3, the DNA is TGTGCCAGCAGTCCGACAGGGTACTACAATGAGCAGTTCTTC.

The CDR3 region is CASRPPNWRDRGLNQPQHF. The CDR3 DNA is TGTGCCAGCAGACCTCCAAATTGGCGGGACAGGGGCCTAAATCAGCCCCAGCATTTT. The chain recombines TRBV28 with TRBJ1-5; 10 bases agree with TRBD1. Germline V lookup: CDR1 MDHEN, CDR2 SYDVKM. CDR3 length: 19 amino acids. J gave up 4 bases and V 6 bases, and 18 bases lay outside the gene matches.

J is TRBJ2-7 and V is TRBV27, with no clear D. There are 11 residues in the CDR3. The ends were cut back, 5 bases at V and 3 bases at J, with 5 bases in the middle. Germline values: CDR1 MNHEY, CDR2 SMNVEV (reference sequence). The CDR3 DNA follows: TGTGCCAGCAGTCACGGCTACGAGCAGTACTTC. Its protein is CASSHGYEQYF.

The V and J genes are TRBV6-1 and TRBJ2-7; possibly TRBD1 for D (6 bases). V lost 6 bases, J lost 3 bases, and 18 bases lay in between. The germline CDR1 and CDR2 sequences are MNHNS and SASEGT. The CDR3 totals 15 residues. As DNA, the CDR3 is TGTGCCAGCAGCCCGGACAGTTCAGTACACTACGAGCAGTACTTC. Translating gives CASSPDSSVHYEQYF.

The chain is built from TRBV28 and TRBJ2-1; TRBD2 agrees at 10 bases. The J segment lost 9 bases and the V segment lost 5 bases, leaving 10 bases of the junction unmatched. Looked up from germline, CDR1 is MDHEN and CDR2 is SYDVKM. This CDR3 spans 15 amino acids. The CDR3 nucleotides read TGTGCCAGCAGTACCCGGCTAGCGGGAGAGGGTGAGCAGTTCTTC. This codes for CASSTRLAGEGEQFF.

This chain joins TRBV27 and TRBJ1-1; D gene unclear. V was shortened by 9 bases and J by 0 bases, with 11 bases between the two germline ends. Germline CDR1 and CDR2: MNHEY and SMNVEV (reference sequence). There are 13 residues in the CDR3. The chain's CDR3 is CASQDGLNTEAFF. The CDR3 region has the DNA TGTGCCAGTCAGGACGGACTGAACACTGAAGCTTTCTTT.

The CDR3, as DNA: TGTGCCAGCAGTGAGGGACAGGGATTCTACAATGAGCAGTTCTTC. Residues: CASSEGQGFYNEQFF. This chain connects TRBV25-1 to TRBJ2-1; 9 bases are a match to TRBD1. V gave up 3 bases and J gave up 3 bases; unmatched junction bases: 3. Germline CDR1 reads MGHDK; CDR2 reads SYGVNS. This CDR3 has 15 residues.

V usage is TRBV7-8 and J usage is TRBJ2-3; 10 positions agree with TRBD2. The junction had 3 bases not matched to a gene; V was cut back by 5 bases and J by 1 base. The length of the CDR3 is 15 residues. Germline V gene data show CDR1 as SGHVS and CDR2 as FQNEAQ. CDR3 nucleotides: TGTGCCAGCAGCCCCGGGACTAGCGGCACAGATACGCAGTATTTT. As protein: CASSPGTSGTDTQYF. Full variable domain (missing parts from reference TRBV7-8 and TRBJ2-3): GAGVSQSPRYKVAKRGQDVALRCDPISGHVSLFWYQQALGQGPEFLTYFQNEAQLDKSGLPSDRFFAERPEGSVSTLKIQRTQQEDSAVYLCASSPGTSGTDTQYFGPGTRLTVL.

CDR3 region: CASSLGGSQPQHF. The CDR3 nucleotides read TGCGCCAGCAGCTTGGGGGGGAGCCAGCCCCAGCATTTT. The V and J genes are TRBV5-1 and TRBJ1-5; maybe TRBD1 (5 bases). Germline V gene data show CDR1 as SGHRS and CDR2 as YFSETQ. The CDR3 runs to 13 residues. Trimming shortened V by 0 bases and J by 7 bases, and 8 bases separated the two germline ends. The variable domain in full, completed from reference TRBV5-1 and TRBJ1-5, reads KAGVTQTPRYLIKTRGQQVTLSCSPISGHRSVSWYQQTPGQGLQFLFEYFSETQRNKGNFPGRFSGRQFSNSRSEMNVSTLELGDSALYLCASSLGGSQPQHFGDGTRLSIL.

V usage is TRBV28 and J usage is TRBJ1-1; D uncertain. This CDR3 is 14 amino acids long. Trimming took 6 bases from V and 1 from J, leaving 12 bases between them. The germline CDR1 and CDR2 sequences are MDHEN and SYDVKM. The CDR3 sequence is CASSPPSPNTEAFF. As DNA, the CDR3 is TGTGCCAGCAGCCCTCCGTCCCCGAACACTGAAGCTTTCTTT.

The rearrangement joins TRBV7-2 to TRBJ2-1, with 9 bases matching TRBD2. Germline trimming cut 1 base from V and 4 bases from J; bases unmatched to any gene: 2. This CDR3 is built from 15 residues. Per germline, CDR1 SGHTA and CDR2 FQGNSA. The CDR3 DNA sequence: TGTGCCAGCAGCTTAGTGAGCGGGGGGTACAATGAGCAGTTCTTC. Translation: CASSLVSGGYNEQFF.

This rearrangement joins TRBV9 to TRBJ2-1, with 9 bases aligning to TRBD2. The CDR3 length is 18 residues. From germline, CDR1 is SGDLS and CDR2 YYNGEE. V lost 0 bases, J lost 7 bases, and 14 bases stayed unmatched. CDR3 region: CASSVESGRFYNENEQFF. The CDR3 DNA sequence: TGTGCCAGCAGCGTAGAAAGCGGGAGGTTTTATAATGAGAATGAGCAGTTCTTC.

The DNA of the CDR3 is TGTGCCAGCAGCCTCCAGGGGGCTGGCGCAGATACGCAGTATTTT. As protein: CASSLQGAGADTQYF. The J gene is TRBJ2-3, the V gene TRBV5-6, with 8 bases aligning to TRBD1. Germline V gene lookup returns CDR1 SGHDT and CDR2 YYEEEE. V lost 4 bases, J lost 4 bases, and 8 bases stayed unmatched. The CDR3 length is 15 residues.

The chain combines TRBV28 with TRBJ2-7, with D possibly being TRBD1 (6 bases). V lost 2 bases to trimming and J lost 3 bases, with 17 bases between them. Germline values: CDR1 MDHEN, CDR2 SYDVKM. The CDR3 runs 16 residues. CDR3 sequence reads: CASSLPNRAGDYEQYF. The CDR3 region has the DNA TGTGCCAGCAGTTTACCCAACAGGGCTGGCGACTACGAGCAGTACTTC.

V gene TRBV7-6 combines with J gene TRBJ1-5; D is unresolved. The CDR3 covers 15 residues. Germline V gives CDR1 SGHVS, CDR2 FNYEAQ. V was shortened by 3 bases and J by 6 bases, with 15 bases between the two germline ends. Here the CDR3 reads CASSLRLGGFQPQHF. As DNA, the CDR3 is TGTGCCAGCAGCTTGAGGTTAGGAGGGTTTCAGCCCCAGCATTTT.

The chain combines TRBV5-6 with TRBJ2-5; possibly TRBD1 for D (6 bases). Gene TRBJ2-7 matches the end of the DNA better, so the J call may be wrong. The CDR3 has 16 residues. Germline V gene data show CDR1 as SGHDT and CDR2 as YYEEEE. The CDR3 sequence is CASSLGTGSYPYEQYF. As DNA, the CDR3 is TGTGCCAGCAGCTTGGGTACAGGGTCTTACCCCTACGAGCAGTACTTC.

The chain joins TRBV9 to TRBJ1-5; D is undetermined. There are 14 residues in the CDR3. Trimming removed 4 bases at V and 6 bases at J, with 14 bases between. Germline V gene lookup returns CDR1 SGDLS and CDR2 YYNGEE. The CDR3 spells CASSPHNIGQPQHF. CDR3 DNA: TGTGCCAGCAGCCCTCATAACATTGGTCAGCCCCAGCATTTT.

To note about this clone: Additional DNA sequences in this sample encode the identical CDR3. The chain has TRBV28 and TRBJ2-1, with D unclear. The CDR3 contains 11 residues. V lost 6 bases and J 7 bases, leaving 7 bases between the germline ends. Germline V gene sequence: CDR1 MDHEN, CDR2 SYDVKM. The CDR3: CASSEYNEQFF. The CDR3 DNA sequence: TGTGCCAGCAGCGAGTATAATGAGCAGTTCTTC.

V usage is TRBV9 and J usage is TRBJ2-5, with 13 bases matching TRBD2. The CDR3 runs 16 residues. CDR1 and CDR2 (germline): SGDLS, YYNGEE. Germline trimming cut 3 bases from V and 2 bases from J; bases unmatched to any gene: 4. CDR3: CASSAGTSGKQETQYF. In DNA form, the CDR3 reads TGTGCCAGCAGCGCCGGGACTAGCGGGAAGCAAGAGACCCAGTACTTC.

This clone came up once. V and J are TRBV4-1 and TRBJ1-5; TRBD1 matches 10 bases. Germline values: CDR1 MGHRA, CDR2 YSYEKL. CDR3 length: 15 amino acids. V was pared by 3 bases and J by 7 bases, with 6 bases of the junction left unmatched. The CDR3 DNA follows: TGCGCCAGCAGCCAGAGACAGGGGGCAGGACAGCCCCAGCATTTT. Amino acid sequence: CASSQRQGAGQPQHF.

Here the CDR3 reads CTTIGDRVNEQYF. CDR3 DNA sequence: TGCACCACCATCGGGGACAGGGTAAACGAGCAGTACTTC. The chain carries TRBV1 and TRBJ2-7; the D call TRBD1 from the table was never checked on the DNA. TRBV1 is a listed pseudogene. This CDR3 has 13 amino acids.

The chain employs TRBV9 and TRBJ2-2; maybe TRBD1 (6 bases). Germline values: CDR1 SGDLS, CDR2 YYNGEE. The CDR3 sequence is 15 residues long. Trimming stripped 0 bases from V and 2 bases from J, with 8 bases between. The CDR3, as DNA: TGTGCCAGCAGCGTAGAGGGACACAACACCGGGGAGCTGTTTTTT. Translating gives CASSVEGHNTGELFF.

V and J are TRBV7-2 and TRBJ2-7; D is possibly TRBD2 (5 bases). The CDR3 loop spans 16 amino acids. The germline CDR1 and CDR2 sequences are SGHTA and FQGNSA. V was pared by 5 bases and J by 0 bases, with 17 bases between. CDR3 nucleotides: TGTGCCAGCAGCGGGCGCGGGCACGGGATCTCCTACGAGCAGTACTTC. Amino acids: CASSGRGHGISYEQYF. The variable domain in full, completed from reference TRBV7-2 and TRBJ2-7, reads GAGVSQSPSNKVTEKGKDVELRCDPISGHTALYWYRQSLGQGLEFLIYFQGNSAPDKSGLPSDRFSAERTGGSVSTLTIQRTQQEDSAVYLCASSGRGHGISYEQYFGPGTRLTVT.

The chain couples TRBV9 to TRBJ1-3, with 9 bases aligning to TRBD1. This CDR3 contains 16 residues. Germline V gives CDR1 SGDLS, CDR2 YYNGEE. With 3 bases clipped from V and 1 base from J, the junction kept 5 bases outside the gene matches. Here the CDR3 reads CASSGGQGLSGNTIYF. As DNA, the CDR3 is TGTGCCAGCAGCGGGGGACAGGGTCTGTCTGGAAACACCATATATTTT.

The rearrangement joins TRBV28 to TRBJ2-7, with D tentatively TRBD2 (6 bases). Per germline, CDR1 MDHEN and CDR2 SYDVKM. V was pared by 6 bases and J by 4 bases, with 25 bases between. The CDR3 length is 17 residues. CDR3 region: CASSFLVRSDGRYEQYF. The CDR3 DNA follows: TGTGCCAGCAGCTTTTTGGTCCGTAGCGACGGGAGATACGAGCAGTACTTC.